The rows below give T cell receptor beta chains drawn from one sample of a study of technical replicates of blood from several donors. Generated by immunoSEQ multiplex PCR, the TCRdb table keeps only in-frame clones and is missing some. The table records approximately 82,000 clones, nearly 96% of them present only once. Sequences were obtained from T cells isolated from PBMCs. The receptors were gathered from a human donor in good health. The CDR3 runs from the conserved cysteine through the conserved F or W. A D gene is named only where the DNA matches it firmly. Size tells how often a clone was seen (once, few, many) or the class of an expanded clone, and some rows leave it out.

j_call d_call clone_size v_call cdr3_nt cdr3_aa
TRBJ2-4 - - TRBV2 TGTGCCAGCAGTTTGAACGGAGGGGACATTCAGTACTTC CASSLNGGDIQYF
TRBJ1-1 - - TRBV7-2 TGTGCCAGCAGCTCCCTTCTCTCAGGGGCAACTGAAGCTTTCTTT CASSSLLSGATEAFF
TRBJ1-2 TRBD1 - TRBV7-3 TGTGCCAGCAGCCTGACAGGGGAATATGGCTACACCTTC CASSLTGEYGYTF
TRBJ1-1 - - TRBV19 TGTGCCAGTAGATACCAGGGATCGAACACTGAAGCTTTCTTT CASRYQGSNTEAFF
TRBJ2-7 TRBD2 - TRBV11-1 TGTGCCAGCAGCTTAGCGACTAGCGGGAGTGGGGAGCAGTACTTC CASSLATSGSGEQYF
TRBJ1-2 - - TRBV2 TGTGCCAGCAAGGAACAGAACTATGGCTACACCTTC CASKEQNYGYTF
TRBJ2-7 TRBD1 - TRBV27 TGTGCCAGCAGTTTTTGGGACAGGGGTCTAGACGAGCAGTACTTC CASSFWDRGLDEQYF
TRBJ2-3 TRBD2 - TRBV5-1 TGCGCCAGCAGGAATAGCGGGTCGAACACAGATACGCAGTATTTT CASRNSGSNTDTQYF
TRBJ2-3 - - TRBV28 TGTGCCAGCACGGGGTTTACAGATACGCAGTATTTT CASTGFTDTQYF
TRBJ1-1 TRBD1 - TRBV5-1 TGCGCCAGCAGCTTCGGGGGACAGGGGAACACTGAAGCTTTCTTT CASSFGGQGNTEAFF
TRBJ2-5 TRBD2 once TRBV5-6 TGTGCCAGCAGCTTACTAGCGGAAGAGACCCAGTACTTC CASSLLAEETQYF
TRBJ2-3 TRBD1 - TRBV7-2 TGTGCCAGCAGAACCAGGGGGCCCGGCACAGATACGCAGTATTTT CASRTRGPGTDTQYF
TRBJ1-2 TRBD1 - TRBV7-9 TGTGCCAGCTTTCGCGAAGGGGGCCATGGCTACACCTTC CASFREGGHGYTF
TRBJ2-1 - - TRBV25-1 TGTGCCAGCAGTGAGGGAGGTAAACCGTTCTTC CASSEGGKPFF
TRBJ1-2 - - TRBV5-4 TGTGCCAGCAGCCAGACATATAACTATGGCTACACCTTC CASSQTYNYGYTF
TRBJ1-5 - - TRBV6-5 TGTGCCAGCAGGGCAGGAGGTAGTCAGCCCCAGCATTTT CASRAGGSQPQHF
TRBJ2-2 TRBD1 - TRBV10-3 TGTGCCACGGGACAGGCGGCGCCCGGGGAGCTGTTTTTT CATGQAAPGELFF
TRBJ2-3 TRBD2 - TRBV9 TGTGCCAGCAGCACCCCTATAGCGGGAGCCACAGATACGCAGTATTTT CASSTPIAGATDTQYF
TRBJ2-4 - - TRBV28 TGTGCCAGCAGTTTTATCGGACTCGATTCCCTAGCCAAAAACATTCAGTACTTC CASSFIGLDSLAKNIQYF
TRBJ2-7 - - TRBV4-3 TGCGCCAGCAGCCAAGGAGGGATCTCAAGCATCCAGCAGTACTTC CASSQGGISSIQQYF
TRBJ1-1 - - TRBV27 TGTGCCAGCAGTCCGATACAGGCGAACACTGAAGCTTTCTTT CASSPIQANTEAFF
TRBJ2-7 TRBD1 - TRBV5-4 TGTGCCAGCAGCTTGGAGGGACAGGGAAAGAACGAGCAGTACTTC CASSLEGQGKNEQYF
TRBJ2-5 - - TRBV15 TGTGCCACCAGCAGACCCGCTTATGGAGGTCTGTGGGAGACCCAGTACTTC CATSRPAYGGLWETQYF
TRBJ1-2 - - TRBV28 TGTGCCAGCAGTTTATATGGGAGGAGAGGCTATGGCTACACCTTC CASSLYGRRGYGYTF
TRBJ2-3 TRBD2 - TRBV30 TGTGCCTGGAACCCTACTAGCGGGAGTTTCTTTAGCACAGATACGCAGTATTTT CAWNPTSGSFFSTDTQYF
TRBJ1-1 - - TRBV5-6 TGTGCCAGCAGCACCCTACAGGGTTCTAAAGCTTTCTTT CASSTLQGSKAFF
TRBJ2-7 TRBD2 - TRBV7-9 TGTGCCAGCAGCTTAAGTGTCAGCGGGAGTCCCTACGAGCAGTACTTC CASSLSVSGSPYEQYF
TRBJ2-7 TRBD1 - TRBV6-5 TGTGCCAGCAGTTTAGTTACAGGGGGAGATGGGGAGCAGTACTTC CASSLVTGGDGEQYF
TRBJ1-2 - - TRBV27 TGTGCCGGCAGTTTTTTCCAGGGTTCTAGCTATGGCTACACCTTC CAGSFFQGSSYGYTF
TRBJ2-5 - - TRBV19 TGTGCCAGTGGTATTCCGGGGTTGGAGACCCAGTACTTC CASGIPGLETQYF
TRBJ2-1 TRBD2 - TRBV28 TGTGCCACCACGACTAGCGGTGGCAATGAGCAGTTCTTC CATTTSGGNEQFF
TRBJ2-7 - - TRBV6-5 TGTGCCAGCAGCCCTAATTTTTCCTACGAGCAGTACTTC CASSPNFSYEQYF
TRBJ1-1 TRBD1 - TRBV13 TGTGCCAGCAGCCAAGACAGGGGGACTGAAGCTTTCTTT CASSQDRGTEAFF
TRBJ1-1 - - TRBV27 TGTGCCAGCAGTTTGTACGGTGAAGCTTTCTTT CASSLYGEAFF
TRBJ1-3 - once TRBV7-6 TGTGCCAGCAGCTCCACGGGGGAAGATGGAAACACCATATATTTT CASSSTGEDGNTIYF
TRBJ1-1 TRBD1 - TRBV7-9 TGTGCCAGCAGCTTGAGACAGGGGCCTGAAGCTTTCTTT CASSLRQGPEAFF
TRBJ1-4 - - TRBV29-1 TGCAGCTATAATGAAAAACTGTTTTTT CSYNEKLFF
TRBJ2-5 - - TRBV11-1 TGTGCCAGCAGCTTGAGACTTGACGGGGAGACCCAGTACTTC CASSLRLDGETQYF
TRBJ1-2 TRBD1 - TRBV10-3 TGTGCCATCACAGGCTCCGGGGACAGGGAAAAGAGCTATGGCTACACCTTC CAITGSGDREKSYGYTF
TRBJ1-3 - - TRBV9 TGTGCCAGCAGCACAGGGATAGCTGGAAACACCATATATTTT CASSTGIAGNTIYF
TRBJ1-1 - - TRBV6-4 TGTGCCAGCAGTGAAAATCTTGCAGAGAACACTGAAGCTTTCTTT CASSENLAENTEAFF
TRBJ2-7 - - TRBV2 TGTGCCGTTAATCTATGGGACAAATCCGACGAGCAGTACTTC CAVNLWDKSDEQYF
TRBJ2-5 TRBD1 - TRBV25-1 TGTGCCAGCAGTGACAGGGGGTGGGAGACCCAGTACTTC CASSDRGWETQYF
TRBJ1-1 - - TRBV5-1 TGCGCCAGCAGCTTGGTGGGGGGGAGGAGGAACACTGAAGCTTTCTTT CASSLVGGRRNTEAFF
TRBJ1-4 - - TRBV27 TGTGCCAGCAGCGCCTCGGGAGCAACTAATGAAAAACTGTTTTTT CASSASGATNEKLFF
TRBJ1-5 - - TRBV12-5 TGTGCTAGTGGTTTGGTAGGTCCAGGCCAGCCCCAGCATTTT CASGLVGPGQPQHF
TRBJ2-1 TRBD2 - TRBV7-9 TGTGCCAGCAGCCCGGGGACTAGCGGCTACAATGAGCAGTTCTTC CASSPGTSGYNEQFF
TRBJ1-3 - once TRBV5-1 TGCGCCAGCAGCCGGGGTATAGGCGGCTCTGGAAACACCATATATTTT CASSRGIGGSGNTIYF
TRBJ2-3 - - TRBV19 TGTGCCGTCGGGGAGAGGACAGATACGCAGTATTTT CAVGERTDTQYF
TRBJ1-1 - - TRBV27 TGTGCCAGCAGTTTATACAGGGATGATTGGGCTTTCTTT CASSLYRDDWAFF